This T cell receptor (beta chain) was identified in a study of T cell responses to AZD1222 COVID-19 vaccine. Study background: Second doses were pooled across both intervals (about 4 or about 12 weeks).

The germline V gene has CDR1 SGHTA and CDR2 FQGNSA. Trimming removed 3 bases from V and 1 base from J, with 6 bases in between. The CDR3 has 13 amino acids. Note on this clone: Its antigen is currently unknown.

Study results and limitations: None of the repertoires were sampled until the peak T cell response had passed. There were mostly white British donors and more females than males, and clonal diversity was possibly underestimated.

Generated by immunoSEQ multiplex PCR, the TCRdb table keeps only in-frame clones and is missing some. The data show about 78,000 clones, approximately 90% seen once. The sample consisted of peripheral blood, taken on day 0 of AZD1222 vaccination. This chain links TRBV7-2 with TRBJ1-1; D not certain. The source is an adult in good health. The CDR3 nucleotides are TGTGCCAGCAGCTTTGCCAGGAACACTGAAGCTTTCTTT. Residues: CASSFARNTEAFF.